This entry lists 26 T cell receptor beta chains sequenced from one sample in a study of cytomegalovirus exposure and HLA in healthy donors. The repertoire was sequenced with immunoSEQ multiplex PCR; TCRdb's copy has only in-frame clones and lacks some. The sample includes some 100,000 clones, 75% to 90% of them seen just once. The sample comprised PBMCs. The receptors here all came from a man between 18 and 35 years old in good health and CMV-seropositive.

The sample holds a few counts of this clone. The CDR3 is CASSFGNTDTQYF. The CDR3 coding sequence is TGTGCCAGCAGCTTTGGCAACACAGATACGCAGTATTTT. The chain couples TRBV7-6 to TRBJ2-3, with D uncertain. V was cut by 3 bases and J by 2 bases, with 6 bases left in between. The germline CDR1 and CDR2 sequences are SGHVS and FNYEAQ. The CDR3 has 13 amino acids.

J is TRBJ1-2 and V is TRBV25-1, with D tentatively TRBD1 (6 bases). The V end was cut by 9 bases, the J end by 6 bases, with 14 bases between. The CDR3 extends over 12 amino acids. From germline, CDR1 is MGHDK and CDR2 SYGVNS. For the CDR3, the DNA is TGTGCCAGTCGGAAGGGGGACCATGGCTACACCTTC. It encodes CASRKGDHGYTF.

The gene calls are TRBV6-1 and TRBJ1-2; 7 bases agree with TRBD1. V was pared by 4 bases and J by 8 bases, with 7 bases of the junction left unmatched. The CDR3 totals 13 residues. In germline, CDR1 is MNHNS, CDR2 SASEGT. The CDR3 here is CASSVAGTVGYTF. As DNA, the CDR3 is TGTGCCAGCAGTGTAGCCGGGACAGTGGGCTACACCTTC.

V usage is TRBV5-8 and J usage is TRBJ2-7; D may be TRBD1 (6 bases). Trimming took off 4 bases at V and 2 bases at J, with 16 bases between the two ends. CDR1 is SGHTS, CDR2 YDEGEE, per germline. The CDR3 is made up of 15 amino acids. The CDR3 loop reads CASSDRDKGAYEQYF. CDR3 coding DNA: TGTGCCAGCAGCGACCGGGACAAGGGTGCCTACGAGCAGTACTTC.

This CDR3 reads CASSVTSPASTDTQYF. Written as DNA, the CDR3 is TGTGCCAGCAGTGTGACATCCCCGGCTAGCACAGATACGCAGTATTTT. The rearrangement joins TRBV6-6 to TRBJ2-3; D unresolved. The CDR3 is made up of 16 amino acids. Trimming shortened V by 5 bases and J by 0 bases, and 15 bases separated the two germline ends. Germline CDR1 and CDR2: MNHNY and SVGAGI (reference sequence).

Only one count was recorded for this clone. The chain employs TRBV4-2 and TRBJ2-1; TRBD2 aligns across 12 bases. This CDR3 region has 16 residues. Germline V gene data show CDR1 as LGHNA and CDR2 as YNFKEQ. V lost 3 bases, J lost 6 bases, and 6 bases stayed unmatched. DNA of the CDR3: TGTGCCAGCAGCCACCTAGCGGGGGGGGCGAGCAATGAGCAGTTCTTC. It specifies CASSHLAGGASNEQFF.

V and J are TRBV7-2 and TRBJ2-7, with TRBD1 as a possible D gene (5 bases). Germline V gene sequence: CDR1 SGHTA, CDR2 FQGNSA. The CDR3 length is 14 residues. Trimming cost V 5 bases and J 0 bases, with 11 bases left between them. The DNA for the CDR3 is TGTGCCAGCAGCCCCCGGACACACTCCTACGAGCAGTACTTC. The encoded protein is CASSPRTHSYEQYF.

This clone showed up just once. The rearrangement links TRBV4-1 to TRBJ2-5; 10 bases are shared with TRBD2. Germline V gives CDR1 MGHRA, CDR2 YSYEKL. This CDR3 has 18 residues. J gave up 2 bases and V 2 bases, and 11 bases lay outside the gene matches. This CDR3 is CASSQRGIAGGPQETQYF. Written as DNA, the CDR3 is TGCGCCAGCAGCCAAAGGGGTATAGCGGGGGGCCCGCAAGAGACCCAGTACTTC.

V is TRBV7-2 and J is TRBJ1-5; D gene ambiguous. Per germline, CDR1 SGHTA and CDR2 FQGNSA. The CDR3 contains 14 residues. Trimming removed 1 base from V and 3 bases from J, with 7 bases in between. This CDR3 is CASSLVRVNQPQHF. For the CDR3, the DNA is TGTGCCAGCAGCTTAGTGAGGGTCAATCAGCCCCAGCATTTT.

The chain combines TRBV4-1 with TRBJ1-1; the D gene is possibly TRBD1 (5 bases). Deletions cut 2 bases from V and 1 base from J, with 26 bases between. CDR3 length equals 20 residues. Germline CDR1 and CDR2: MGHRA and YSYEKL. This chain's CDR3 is CASSQQYQGLRAVGNTEAFF. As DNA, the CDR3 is TGCGCCAGCAGCCAACAATACCAGGGTTTGCGTGCTGTAGGGAACACTGAAGCTTTCTTT.

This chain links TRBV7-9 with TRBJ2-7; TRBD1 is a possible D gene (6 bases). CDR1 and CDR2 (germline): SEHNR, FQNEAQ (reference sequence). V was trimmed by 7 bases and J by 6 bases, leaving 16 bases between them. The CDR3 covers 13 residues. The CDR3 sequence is CASNSGAGREQYF. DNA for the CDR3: TGTGCCAGCAACTCAGGGGCGGGCCGCGAGCAGTACTTC. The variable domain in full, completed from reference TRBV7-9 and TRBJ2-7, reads DTGVSQNPRHKITKRGQNVTFRCDPISEHNRLYWYRQTLGQGPEFLTYFQNEAQLEKSRLLSDRFSAERPKGSFSTLEIQRTEQGDSAMYLCASNSGAGREQYFGPGTRLTVT.

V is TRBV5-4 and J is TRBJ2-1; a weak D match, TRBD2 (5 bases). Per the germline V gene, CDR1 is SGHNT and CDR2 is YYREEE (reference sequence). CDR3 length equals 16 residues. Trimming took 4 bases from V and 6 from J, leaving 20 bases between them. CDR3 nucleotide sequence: TGTGCCAGCAGCCCCGTTACGGGTTCGGGATTCAATGAGCAGTTCTTC. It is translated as CASSPVTGSGFNEQFF.

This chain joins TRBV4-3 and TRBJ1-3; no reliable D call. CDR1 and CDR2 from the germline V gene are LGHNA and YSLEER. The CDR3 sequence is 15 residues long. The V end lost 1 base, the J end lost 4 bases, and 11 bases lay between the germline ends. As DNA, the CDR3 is TGCGCCAGCAGCCAAGTCCACAGCCAAGGAAACACCATATATTTT. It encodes CASSQVHSQGNTIYF.

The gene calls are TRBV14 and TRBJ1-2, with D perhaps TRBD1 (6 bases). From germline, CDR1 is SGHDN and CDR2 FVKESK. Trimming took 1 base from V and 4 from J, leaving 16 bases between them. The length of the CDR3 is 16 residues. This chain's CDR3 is CASSQARGRPIYGYTF. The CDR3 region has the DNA TGTGCCAGCAGCCAAGCCAGGGGCCGGCCTATCTATGGCTACACCTTC.

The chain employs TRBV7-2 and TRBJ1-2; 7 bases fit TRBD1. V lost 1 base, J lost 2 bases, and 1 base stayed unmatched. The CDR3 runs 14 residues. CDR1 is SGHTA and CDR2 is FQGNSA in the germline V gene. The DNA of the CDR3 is TGTGCCAGCAGCTTAGTGACAGGGAACTATGGCTACACCTTC. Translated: CASSLVTGNYGYTF.

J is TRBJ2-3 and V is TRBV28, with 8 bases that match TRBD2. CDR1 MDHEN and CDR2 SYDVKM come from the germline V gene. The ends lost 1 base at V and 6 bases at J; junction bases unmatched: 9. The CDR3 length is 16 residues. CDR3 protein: CASSLSGGGQKDTQYF. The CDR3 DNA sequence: TGTGCCAGCAGTTTATCGGGAGGGGGGCAGAAGGATACGCAGTATTTT.

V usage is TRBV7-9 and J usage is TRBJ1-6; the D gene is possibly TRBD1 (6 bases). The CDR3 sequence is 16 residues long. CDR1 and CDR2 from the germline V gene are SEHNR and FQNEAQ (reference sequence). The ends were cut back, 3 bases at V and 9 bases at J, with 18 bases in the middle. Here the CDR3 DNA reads TGTGCCAGCAGCTTTACAGGGACGGCGAGTGGTTCACCCCTCCACTTT. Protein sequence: CASSFTGTASGSPLHF. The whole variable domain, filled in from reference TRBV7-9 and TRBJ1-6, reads DTGVSQNPRHKITKRGQNVTFRCDPISEHNRLYWYRQTLGQGPEFLTYFQNEAQLEKSRLLSDRFSAERPKGSFSTLEIQRTEQGDSAMYLCASSFTGTASGSPLHFGNGTRLTVT.

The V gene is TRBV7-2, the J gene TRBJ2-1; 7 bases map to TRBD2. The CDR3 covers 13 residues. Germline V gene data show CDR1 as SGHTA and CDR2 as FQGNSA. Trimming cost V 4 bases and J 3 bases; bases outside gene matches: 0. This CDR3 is CASSSSGYNEQFF. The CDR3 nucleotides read TGTGCCAGCAGCTCTAGCGGCTACAATGAGCAGTTCTTC.

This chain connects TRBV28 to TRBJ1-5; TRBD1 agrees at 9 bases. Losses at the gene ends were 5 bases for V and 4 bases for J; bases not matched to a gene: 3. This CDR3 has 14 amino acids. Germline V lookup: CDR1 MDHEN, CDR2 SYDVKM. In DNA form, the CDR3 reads TGTGCCAGCAGTACAGGGGGCAGAAATCAGCCCCAGCATTTT. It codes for CASSTGGRNQPQHF.

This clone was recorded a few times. The CDR3 sequence: CATLTGSEQYF. In DNA, the CDR3 is TGTGCCACCCTAACAGGGTCCGAGCAGTACTTC. The chain combines TRBV6-6 with TRBJ2-7, with a possible D match to TRBD1 (6 bases). The length of the CDR3 is 11 residues. Germline CDR1 and CDR2: MNHNY and SVGAGI (reference sequence). Between the trimmed V and J ends, which lost 10 bases and 6 bases, there was a span of 13 bases.

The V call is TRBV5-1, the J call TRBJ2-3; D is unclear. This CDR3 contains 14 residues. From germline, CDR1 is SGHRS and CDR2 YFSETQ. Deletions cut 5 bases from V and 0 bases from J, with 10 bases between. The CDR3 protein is CASRENLSTDTQYF. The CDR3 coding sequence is TGCGCCAGCAGGGAGAACTTGAGCACAGATACGCAGTATTTT.

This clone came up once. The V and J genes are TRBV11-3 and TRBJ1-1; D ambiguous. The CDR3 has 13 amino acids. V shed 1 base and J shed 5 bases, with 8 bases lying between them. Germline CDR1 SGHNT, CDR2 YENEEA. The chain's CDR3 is CASSLGRWTEAFF. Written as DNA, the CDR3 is TGTGCCAGCAGCTTAGGTCGGTGGACTGAAGCTTTCTTT.

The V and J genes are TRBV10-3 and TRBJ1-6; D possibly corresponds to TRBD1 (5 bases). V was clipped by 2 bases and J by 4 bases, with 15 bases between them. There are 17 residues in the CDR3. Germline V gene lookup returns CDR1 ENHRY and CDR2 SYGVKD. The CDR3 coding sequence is TGTGCCATCAGTGAGGAAGGCATGGCAGGGTATAATTCACCCCTCCACTTT. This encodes CAISEEGMAGYNSPLHF.

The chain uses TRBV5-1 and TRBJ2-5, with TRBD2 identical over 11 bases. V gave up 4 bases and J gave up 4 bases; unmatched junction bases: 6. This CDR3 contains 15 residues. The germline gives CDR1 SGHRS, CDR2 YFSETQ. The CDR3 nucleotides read TGCGCCAGCAGCGGACCTAGCGGGGGGACAGAGACCCAGTACTTC. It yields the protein CASSGPSGGTETQYF.

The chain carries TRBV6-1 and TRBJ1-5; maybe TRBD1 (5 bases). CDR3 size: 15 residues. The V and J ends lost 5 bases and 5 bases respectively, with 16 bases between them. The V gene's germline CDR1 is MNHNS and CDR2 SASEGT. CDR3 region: CASSLGVREDQPQHF. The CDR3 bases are TGTGCCAGCAGTCTAGGGGTAAGAGAGGATCAGCCCCAGCATTTT.

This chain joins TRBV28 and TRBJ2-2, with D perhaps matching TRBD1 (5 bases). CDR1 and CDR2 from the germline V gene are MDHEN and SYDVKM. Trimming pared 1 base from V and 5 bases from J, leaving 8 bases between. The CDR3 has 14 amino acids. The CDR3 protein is CASSLLAGTGELFF. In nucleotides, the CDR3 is TGTGCCAGCAGTTTATTGGCAGGGACCGGGGAGCTGTTTTTT.